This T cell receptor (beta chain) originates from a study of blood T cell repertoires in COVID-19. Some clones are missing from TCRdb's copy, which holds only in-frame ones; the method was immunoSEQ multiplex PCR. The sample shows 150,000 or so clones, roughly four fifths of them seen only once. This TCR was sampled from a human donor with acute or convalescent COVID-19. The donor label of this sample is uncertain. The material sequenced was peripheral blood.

For the CDR3, the DNA is TGTGCCAGCAGGCCTCCACCGGGACAGGTAAACTATGGCTACACCTTC. As protein: CASRPPPGQVNYGYTF. The chain employs TRBV27 and TRBJ1-2; 8 positions agree with TRBD1. CDR1 is MNHEY and CDR2 is SMNVEV in the germline V gene (reference sequence). J gave up 2 bases and V 6 bases, and 11 bases lay outside the gene matches. The CDR3 sequence is 16 residues long.